This TCR beta chain was obtained from a study of blood T cell repertoires in COVID-19 (TCRdb year 2020). About the investigation overall: Samples covering the acute and convalescent phases of COVID-19 were provided by collaborators in the United States, Italy and Spain. The prospective study material was composed of cDNA or gDNA derived from T cells, B-cell-depleted T cells, or PBMCs. Deeply sampled blood TCRbeta repertoires from subjects exposed to, actively infected with, or recovered from COVID-19 were included in the dataset. A freely available public database, intended as a resource for researchers studying the immune response to SARS-CoV-2, is where the repertoires were released. The samples were drawn from the first 160 participants of the ongoing ImmuneRACE study and from some 1,300 subjects provided by 6 global collaborators. Sample metadata almost always included a de-identified subject ID, COVID-19 status, age in years and sex. Where HLA class I and class II types were available, the types were taken from metadata supplied by the sample provider, not from assay-based typing. General conclusions and limits of the study: The amount of clinical and demographic metadata varied by source and participant and was provided uncurated.

This clone has more than one count but fewer than ten. There is no known antigen for this receptor. No much larger clone exists at a distance of one base, and base qualities are not known. The collaborating institutions used their own protocols to collect whole blood in K2EDTA tubes. For TCRbeta analysis, collaborators shipped samples as frozen whole blood, isolated PBMCs, or DNA extracted from either of those sample types. According to the germline V gene, CDR1 reads MGHRA and CDR2 reads YSYEKL. The trim is 0 bases for V and 2 bases for J, with a gap of 13 bases between the germline ends. Its CDR3 holds 16 amino acids, cysteine through phenylalanine. The entry retains the CDR3 DNA only, 48 bases that are in frame from base 1. The immunoSEQ Assay, a bias-controlled multiplex PCR, was used to amplify TCRbeta CDR3 regions from genomic DNA. The authors processed their data as follows. Nucleated cell counts per sample were estimated from amplification of reference gene primers within the assay. To quantify the absolute abundance of each unique TCRbeta CDR3 rearrangement, sequence reads were collapsed and filtered. For each sample, productive Simpson clonality was calculated as the square root of Simpson's diversity index across productive rearrangements. TCRdb stores this immuneACCESS table with in-frame sequences only. Part of the clones is absent; in the studies checked, under half of the shortfall reflects unresolved V genes, and no reason is known for the rest. V and J calls and clone size are given by that table; D and trimming were obtained from the DNA. The sample table shows fewer than 120,000 clones, and around 90% are seen once. Roughly 4.9% of the sample is taken by the ten largest.

The V and J genes are TRBV4-1 and TRBJ1-1, with the D gene not clear enough to name. The TCR originated in a human donor in a cohort sampled during active COVID-19. Sequenced material: peripheral blood. The nucleotides read TGCGCCAGCAGCCAAGATCGGGTGCGCAGTAACACTGAAGCTTTCTTT. Its amino acids are CASSQDRVRSNTEAFF.